The entry below describes one T cell receptor (beta chain). TCRdb redid the calling of the 5' RACE reads with MiXCR, one entry per CDR3 protein. The sample lists 45,000 to 50,000 distinct CDR3 sequences, roughly 6.1% occurring once. Germline CDR1 and CDR2: MDHEN and SYDVKM. The length of the CDR3 is 13 residues. Unmatched junction bases numbered 8, after V lost 8 bases and J lost 11 bases. This sample was included in a study of early T cells in non-severe SARS-CoV-2 infection. At the level of the study: Bulk RNA isolated from unsorted whole blood underwent sequencing; chains were not paired.

The receptor was isolated from an adult who was a healthcare worker with PCR-confirmed SARS-CoV-2 infection or an uninfected control (not recorded which). The specimen comprised whole blood, sampled at baseline. The chain is built from TRBV28 and TRBJ2-1, with 11 bases matching TRBD2. The CDR3 is CASLSGRAPKQFF. CDR3 in DNA: TGTGCCAGCCTTAGCGGGAGGGCCCCCAAGCAGTTCTTC.